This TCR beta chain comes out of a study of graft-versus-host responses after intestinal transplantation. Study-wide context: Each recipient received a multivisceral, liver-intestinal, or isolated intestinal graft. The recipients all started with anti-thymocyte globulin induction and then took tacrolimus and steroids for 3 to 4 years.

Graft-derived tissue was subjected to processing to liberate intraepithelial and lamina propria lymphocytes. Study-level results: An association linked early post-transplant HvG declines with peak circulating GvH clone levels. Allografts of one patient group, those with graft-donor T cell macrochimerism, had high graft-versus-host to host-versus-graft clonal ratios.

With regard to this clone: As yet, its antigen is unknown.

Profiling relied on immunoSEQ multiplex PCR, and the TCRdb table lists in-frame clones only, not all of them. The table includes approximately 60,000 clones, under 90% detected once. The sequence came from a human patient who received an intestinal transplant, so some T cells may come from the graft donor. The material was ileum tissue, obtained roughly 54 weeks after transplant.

The CDR3: CASSQESWDTQYF. CDR3 coding DNA: TGCGCCAGCAGCCAAGAATCGTGGGATACGCAGTATTTT. This chain uses TRBV4-1 with TRBJ2-3, with D unresolved. The CDR3 runs 13 residues. The V gene lost 0 bases and the J gene lost 6 bases, with 7 bases spanning the gap. Per the germline V gene, CDR1 is MGHRA and CDR2 is YSYEKL.